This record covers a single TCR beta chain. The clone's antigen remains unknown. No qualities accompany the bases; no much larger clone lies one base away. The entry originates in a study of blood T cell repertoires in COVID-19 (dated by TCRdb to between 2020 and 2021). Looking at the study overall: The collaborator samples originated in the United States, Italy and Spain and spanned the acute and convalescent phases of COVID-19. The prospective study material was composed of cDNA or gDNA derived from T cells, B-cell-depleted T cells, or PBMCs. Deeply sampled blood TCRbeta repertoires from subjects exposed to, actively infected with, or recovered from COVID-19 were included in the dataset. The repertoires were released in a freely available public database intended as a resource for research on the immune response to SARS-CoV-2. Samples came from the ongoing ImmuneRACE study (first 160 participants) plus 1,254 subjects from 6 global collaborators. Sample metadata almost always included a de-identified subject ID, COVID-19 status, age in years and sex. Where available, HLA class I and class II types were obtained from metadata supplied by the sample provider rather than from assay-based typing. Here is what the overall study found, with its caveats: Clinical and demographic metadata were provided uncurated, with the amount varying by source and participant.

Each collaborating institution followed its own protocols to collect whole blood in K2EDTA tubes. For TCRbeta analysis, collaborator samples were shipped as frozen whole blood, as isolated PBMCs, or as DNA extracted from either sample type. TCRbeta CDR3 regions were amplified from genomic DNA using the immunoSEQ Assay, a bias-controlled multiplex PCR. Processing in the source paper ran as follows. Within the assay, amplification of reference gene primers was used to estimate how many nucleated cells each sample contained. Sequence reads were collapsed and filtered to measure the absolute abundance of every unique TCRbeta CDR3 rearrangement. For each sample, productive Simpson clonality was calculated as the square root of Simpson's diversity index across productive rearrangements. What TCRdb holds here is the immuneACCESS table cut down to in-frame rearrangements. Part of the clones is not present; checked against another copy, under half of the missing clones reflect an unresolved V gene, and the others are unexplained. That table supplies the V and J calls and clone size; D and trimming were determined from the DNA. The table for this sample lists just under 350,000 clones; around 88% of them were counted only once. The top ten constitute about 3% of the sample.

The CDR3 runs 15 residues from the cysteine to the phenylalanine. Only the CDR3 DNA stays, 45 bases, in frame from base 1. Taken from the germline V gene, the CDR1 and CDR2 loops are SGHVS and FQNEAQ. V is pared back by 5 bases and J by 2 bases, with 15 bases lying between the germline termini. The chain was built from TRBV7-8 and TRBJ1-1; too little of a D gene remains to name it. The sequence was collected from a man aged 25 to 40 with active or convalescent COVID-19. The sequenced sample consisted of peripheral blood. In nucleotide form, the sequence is TGTGCCAGCAGCGTTGGACTGCGGGCTAACACTGAAGCTTTCTTT. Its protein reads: CASSVGLRANTEAFF.